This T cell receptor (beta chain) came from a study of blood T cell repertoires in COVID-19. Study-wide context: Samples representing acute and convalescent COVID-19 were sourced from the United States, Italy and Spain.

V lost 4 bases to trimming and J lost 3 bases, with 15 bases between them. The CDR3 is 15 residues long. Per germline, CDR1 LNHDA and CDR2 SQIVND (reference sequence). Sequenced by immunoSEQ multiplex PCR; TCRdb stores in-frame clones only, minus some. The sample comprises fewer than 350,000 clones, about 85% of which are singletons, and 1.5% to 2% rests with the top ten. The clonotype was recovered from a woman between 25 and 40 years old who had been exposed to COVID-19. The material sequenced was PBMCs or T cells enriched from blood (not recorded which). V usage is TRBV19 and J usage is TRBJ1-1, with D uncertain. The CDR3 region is CASSSEGGMHTEAFF. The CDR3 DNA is TGTGCCAGTAGTAGTGAGGGTGGGATGCACACTGAAGCTTTCTTT.